This T cell receptor (beta chain) was recovered during a study of response to subunit inactivated influenza vaccine. Germline CDR1 and CDR2: SGHRS and YFSETQ. This CDR3 has 14 amino acids. Trimming shortened V by 1 base and J by 3 bases, and 10 bases separated the two germline ends. Concerning this clonotype: The antigen is undetermined.

TCRdb re-called the RT-PCR reads through MiXCR, storing one row per CDR3 protein. The sample includes around 520,000 distinct CDR3 sequences, about 25% of them seen just once. The study, taken as a whole, reports: Authors suggested seasonal influenza vaccinations each recruit few new T cells.

The TCR comes from a man aged 45-60 years who received an inactivated influenza vaccine. Here the sequenced sample was CD4+ T cells sorted from PBMCs, taken more than 4 days after vaccination. The chain employs TRBV5-1 and TRBJ2-5; maybe TRBD1 (6 bases). The CDR3 DNA sequence: TGCGCCAGCAGCTTGCACCGGACAGAAGAGACCCAGTACTTC. Its translation is CASSLHRTEETQYF.